The present T cell receptor (beta chain) was sequenced within a study of CD8+ T cells in alopecia areata. For this clone: As yet, its antigen is unknown.

Noted treatment: oral pan-JAK inhibitor, 5-10 mg twice daily. Punch biopsies of lesional scalp, plus peripheral blood, were taken from alopecia areata patients. Investigators isolated RNA and reverse transcribed it into cDNA to act as the sequencing template. The assay was immunoSEQ multiplex PCR, and TCRdb's table has in-frame clones only and misses some. This sample has 80,000 to 95,000 clones, with about 40% found just once. Germline V gene data show CDR1 as MNHEY and CDR2 as SMNVEV (reference sequence). This CDR3 has 17 amino acids. With V trimmed by 6 bases and J by 5 bases, 13 bases remained unmatched. Study-wide findings and caveats: As there was one nonresponder, how baseline CD8+ expansion relates to response remains uncertain. Sequencing of scalp samples also captures resident alphabeta T cells of normal skin. Tofacitinib significantly reduced both scalp clonality and expanded CD8+ clones among the top 100.

This clonotype was obtained from a human donor with alopecia areata. The specimen comprised CD8+ T cells sorted from blood, sampled at week 24, from a patient treated with tofacitinib. The gene calls are TRBV27 and TRBJ2-5; 12 bases fit TRBD2. The CDR3 bases are TGTGCCAGCAGAACAGTACTAGCGGGAGGAGGGCTTGAGACCCAGTACTTC. Amino acids: CASRTVLAGGGLETQYF.